Below are 7 T cell receptor beta chains sequenced from a single sample in a study of metastatic and nonmetastatic thyroid tumors. The entire patient cohort was treatment-naive prior to thyroid surgery. TCRdb reanalyzed the PCR reads via MiXCR. The sample records just under 60,000 clones, around 15% being singletons. The sequenced material came from blood. These receptors came from a male donor with papillary thyroid cancer or a benign thyroid nodule (not recorded which). Some clones in this sample may be carry-over from other donors' samples.

This clone was detected many times. The rearrangement joins TRBV20-1 to TRBJ2-3, with TRBD2 matching over 10 bases. With V trimmed by 3 bases and J by 6 bases, 12 bases remained unmatched. The V gene's germline CDR1 is DFQATT and CDR2 SNEGSKA (reference sequence). This CDR3 contains 16 residues. In DNA, the CDR3 is TGCAGTGCTAGTAAGGGACTAGCGAGTTGGATTGATACGCAGTATTTT. Its protein product is CSASKGLASWIDTQYF.

In the case of this clone: One end of the junction fails to match germline, which may point to a read error. This chain links TRBV30 with TRBJ1-1; D remains unclear. Per germline, CDR1 GTSNPN and CDR2 SVGIG (reference sequence). The CDR3 is made up of 12 amino acids. CDR3 sequence: CAWTGECTESFF. For the CDR3, the DNA is TGTGCCTGGACTGGGGAATGCACTGAATCTTTCTTT.

This clone was recorded at least ten times. At the DNA level, this CDR3 is encoded by other sequences in the same sample as well. The J gene is TRBJ2-2, the V gene TRBV5-1; TRBD2 agrees at 7 bases. CDR1 SGHRS and CDR2 YFSETQ come from the germline V gene. J was trimmed by 5 bases and V by 5 bases; bases with no gene match: 3. The CDR3 extends over 13 amino acids. This chain's CDR3 is CASRAGSTGELFF. The CDR3 DNA is TGCGCCAGCAGAGCGGGAAGTACCGGGGAGCTGTTTTTT.

This clone was seen at least ten times. The CDR3 reads CSATGGANYGYTF. The DNA of the CDR3 is TGCAGTGCAACAGGGGGGGCTAACTATGGCTACACCTTC. V gene TRBV20-1 combines with J gene TRBJ1-2; 8 bases align to TRBD1. Looked up from germline, CDR1 is DFQATT and CDR2 is SNEGSKA (reference sequence). V gave up 6 bases and J gave up 0 bases; unmatched junction bases: 3. This CDR3 has 13 residues.

The CDR3 loop is CASSFVVPREQFF. In DNA form, the CDR3 reads TGTGCCAGCAGCTTTGTCGTGCCACGTGAGCAGTTCTTC. The V gene is TRBV7-2, the J gene TRBJ2-1; D gene uncertain. This CDR3 spans 13 amino acids. The germline gives CDR1 SGHTA, CDR2 FQGNSA. Trimming removed 3 bases from V and 9 bases from J, with 12 bases in between.

This clone was seen repeatedly, ten times or more. The rearrangement uses TRBV3-1 and TRBJ1-2; no firm D call. Trimming pared 5 bases from V and 4 bases from J, leaving 11 bases between. Germline V CDR1 and CDR2: LGHDT, YNNKEL (reference sequence). The length of the CDR3 is 13 residues. Here the CDR3 DNA reads TGTGCCAGCAGCGCGGAGAGAATCTATGGCTACACCTTC. This codes for CASSAERIYGYTF. Based on the CDR3 plus reference TRBV3-1 and TRBJ1-2, the full variable domain is DTAVSQTPKYLVTQMGNDKSIKCEQNLGHDTMYWYKQDSKKFLKIMFSYNNKELIINETVPNRFSPKSPDKAHLNLHINSLELGDSAVYFCASSAERIYGYTFGSGTRLTVV.

This clone was recorded many times. V gene TRBV19 combines with J gene TRBJ2-5; TRBD1 or TRBD2 may be the D gene (6 bases each). CDR1 and CDR2 (germline): LNHDA, SQIVND (reference sequence). Trimming pared 4 bases from V and 5 bases from J, leaving 23 bases between. CDR3 length: 17 amino acids. The CDR3: CASSNPGDPGAGETQYF. In DNA form, the CDR3 reads TGTGCCAGTAGTAATCCGGGGGACCCGGGGGCGGGCGAGACCCAGTACTTC.